This T cell receptor beta chain was found in a study of response to subunit inactivated influenza vaccine. Study results and limitations: After each seasonal influenza vaccination, few new T cells are recruited, the authors suggested.

About this clonotype itself: Its antigen is not identified.

TCRdb reprocessed the RT-PCR reads with MiXCR, giving one entry per CDR3 protein. The sample shows around 480,000 distinct CDR3 sequences, 9.5% to 12% of them seen only once. The V and J ends lost 5 bases and 4 bases, in that order; junction bases with no gene match: 12. This CDR3 has 17 amino acids. The sample in question was PBMCs from blood, obtained about 40 days after vaccination. The receptor was derived from a man aged 45-60 years who received an inactivated influenza vaccine. The gene calls are TRBV12-3 or TRBV12-4 and TRBJ1-3; TRBD1 agrees at 9 bases. The CDR3 region has the DNA TGTGCCAGCAGTCCGACGCACAGGGGGCGGAGAGGAAACACCATATATTTT. It encodes CASSPTHRGRRGNTIYF.